The 15 T cell receptor beta chains listed next were all sequenced from one sample in a study of T-cell reconstitution after alpha-beta-depleted transplantation in children. The authors prepared the TCRbeta library with unique molecular identifiers. MiXCR was run by TCRdb on the PCR reads, yielding one entry per CDR3 protein. The repertoire holds hundreds of thousands of distinct CDR3 sequences, with 10% to 15% as singletons. The sample here was PBMCs, taken before TCRalphabeta/CD19-depleted stem cell transplant. The receptor source for this set is a girl aged 2-10 years with congenital amegakaryocytic thrombocytopenia, due to receive a stem cell transplant.

This clonotype was picked up a small number of times. V usage is TRBV4-1 and J usage is TRBJ2-5, with 14 nucleotides matching TRBD2. Germline V lookup: CDR1 MGHRA, CDR2 YSYEKL. This CDR3 contains 16 residues. J gave up 4 bases and V 4 bases, and 5 bases lay outside the gene matches. The CDR3 here is CASSLGTSGSGETQYF. The DNA of the CDR3 is TGCGCCAGCAGCCTCGGGACTAGCGGGAGTGGAGAGACCCAGTACTTC.

This clonotype has just a few counts. The chain couples TRBV21-1 to TRBJ2-1. TRBV21-1 is designated a pseudogene. The CDR3 is 17 amino acids. In DNA form, the CDR3 reads TGTGCCAGCACCCTACGCCGCAGGCCTACGAGTACGAATGAGCAGTTCTTC. Protein: CASTLRRRPTSTNEQFF.

The rearrangement links TRBV12-3 or TRBV12-4 to TRBJ2-5; the match to TRBD1 covers 7 bases. J lost 4 bases, V lost 6 bases, and 11 bases had no gene match. This CDR3 region has 15 residues. In DNA, the CDR3 is TGTGCCAGCAGCCGCCTAGTAGGGGGCGTAGAGACCCAGTACTTC. Amino acids: CASSRLVGGVETQYF.

This clonotype was counted ten times or more. This chain links TRBV12-3 or TRBV12-4 with TRBJ2-7; 8 positions agree with TRBD2. With V trimmed by 7 bases and J by 3 bases, 11 bases remained unmatched. The CDR3 has 15 residues. CDR3 region: CASTPTGTSFYEQYF. In nucleotides, the CDR3 is TGTGCCAGCACCCCGACCGGGACTAGTTTCTACGAGCAGTACTTC.

This clonotype was recorded many times. A junction end diverges from the germline sequence, so it may reflect a read error. The chain combines TRBV20-1 with TRBJ2-1, with D possibly being TRBD1 (6 bases). The germline V gene has CDR1 DFQATT and CDR2 SNEGSKA (reference sequence). The CDR3 totals 10 residues. DNA for the CDR3: TGCAGTGCAACAAGACAGGTAGAGATCTTC. Translated: CSATRQVEIF.

This clonotype was detected a few times. This chain uses TRBV9 with TRBJ2-1, with TRBD2 matching 10 bases. Germline V CDR1 and CDR2: SGDLS, YYNGEE. The ends lost 3 bases at V and 8 bases at J; junction bases unmatched: 5. The CDR3 runs to 14 residues. The CDR3 is CASSGRTSGYEQFF. The CDR3 DNA reads TGTGCCAGCAGCGGCAGGACTAGCGGCTATGAGCAGTTCTTC.

Many counts were recorded for this clonotype. This rearrangement joins TRBV5-1 to TRBJ1-5, with D uncertain. Between the trimmed V and J ends, which lost 4 bases and 5 bases, there was a span of 13 bases. The CDR3 sequence is 14 residues long. Germline-derived CDR1 and CDR2 are SGHRS and YFSETQ. CDR3: CASSLGGPDQPQHF. The CDR3 nucleotides read TGCGCCAGCAGCCTCGGCGGCCCAGATCAGCCCCAGCATTTT. Looking up the rest from reference TRBV5-1 and TRBJ1-5 gives the full variable domain: KAGVTQTPRYLIKTRGQQVTLSCSPISGHRSVSWYQQTPGQGLQFLFEYFSETQRNKGNFPGRFSGRQFSNSRSEMNVSTLELGDSALYLCASSLGGPDQPQHFGDGTRLSIL.

Comments on this clonotype: The junction differs from germline at one of its ends, possibly a read error. The chain carries TRBV7-9 and TRBJ1-4, with D unresolved. The CDR3 consists of 12 residues. CDR1 and CDR2 from the germline V gene are SEHNR and FQNEAQ (reference sequence). Here the CDR3 reads CASSLGNEILFF. The CDR3 coding sequence is TGTGCCAGCAGCTTAGGCAATGAAATACTGTTTTTT.

The chain couples TRBV5-1 to TRBJ2-2; weak D call: TRBD2 (8 bases). This CDR3 comprises 21 residues. CDR1 and CDR2 from the germline V gene are SGHRS and YFSETQ. V lost 4 bases, J lost 0 bases, and 28 bases lay in between. CDR3 amino acids: CASSTLGTVGTRWANTGELFF. CDR3 nucleotides: TGCGCCAGCAGCACCCTAGGGACAGTCGGGACTAGATGGGCGAACACCGGGGAGCTGTTTTTT.

Many counts were recorded for this clonotype. The chain uses TRBV3-1 and TRBJ1-3; D uncertain. V was clipped by 4 bases and J by 3 bases, with 10 bases between them. This CDR3 contains 14 residues. CDR1 is LGHDT and CDR2 is YNNKEL in the germline V gene (reference sequence). CDR3 in amino acids: CASSPQLLGNTIYF. The CDR3 nucleotides are TGTGCCAGCAGCCCACAGCTACTTGGAAACACCATATATTTT.

This clonotype showed up many times. This chain uses TRBV20-1 with TRBJ1-3; no reliable D call. The CDR3 covers 17 residues. The germline V and J ends were trimmed by 0 bases and 4 bases, with 19 bases remaining between them. CDR1 is DFQATT and CDR2 is SNEGSKA in the germline V gene (reference sequence). The CDR3 coding sequence is TGCAGTGCTAGAGAAAATGCGGGAGGGTGGGGAGGAAACACCATATATTTT. This encodes CSARENAGGWGGNTIYF.

Ten or more counts support this clonotype. The V gene is TRBV28, the J gene TRBJ2-7, with 7 bases aligning to TRBD2. Germline loops: CDR1 MDHEN, CDR2 SYDVKM. V shed 3 bases and J 4 bases; nucleotides not matched to a gene: 6. The CDR3 runs 14 residues. The CDR3 bases are TGTGCCAGCAGTTTTAGCGGGTATCGGTACGAGCAGTACTTC. Translation gives CASSFSGYRYEQYF.

This clonotype was recorded many times. The chain recombines TRBV29-1 with TRBJ2-1, with 7 bases that match TRBD2. This CDR3 spans 13 amino acids. Trimming removed 7 bases from V and 4 bases from J; junction bases left unmatched: 7. Germline-derived CDR1 and CDR2 are SQVTM and ANQGSEA. CDR3 residues: CSAASGLYNEQFF. The CDR3 DNA reads as TGCAGCGCCGCTAGCGGACTTTACAATGAGCAGTTCTTC.

The V call is TRBV10-3, the J call TRBJ2-1; a possible D gene is TRBD2 (6 bases). The CDR3 is 14 residues long. Germline CDR1 ENHRY, CDR2 SYGVKD. Trimming pared 5 bases from V and 4 bases from J, leaving 12 bases between. The CDR3 sequence: CAISLSGYYNEQFF. The CDR3 coding sequence is TGTGCCATCAGTCTCAGCGGGTATTACAATGAGCAGTTCTTC.

This clonotype was seen repeatedly, ten times or more. The chain recombines TRBV5-1 with TRBJ1-1; D unclear. Germline loops: CDR1 SGHRS, CDR2 YFSETQ. This CDR3 has 12 residues. V dropped 3 bases and J dropped 4 bases, with 7 bases sitting between them. The CDR3 bases are TGCGCCAGCAGCTCTTTACCCACTGAAGCTTTCTTT. Translation: CASSSLPTEAFF.